The 16 T cell receptor beta chains in this list originate from one sample, sequenced in a study of T-cell memory formation after mild COVID-19 (dated by TCRdb to the early 2020s). Library creation used 5' RACE. Sequenced on an Illumina NovaSeq 6000. TCRdb reprocessing: public reads trimmed at Q25 with fastp, clones called with MiXCR, in-frame beta chains kept. Rows matching on CDR3 protein sequence are summarized as one entry with the most common DNA and genes. For this sample there are about 270,000 distinct CDR3 sequences; around 16% appear just once. The ten largest account for roughly 23% of the sample. Sequenced input: PBMCs or a T cell subset sorted from them (not recorded which). The receptors were gathered from a man between 18 and 29 years old who had mild COVID-19 (a few samples of this study predate the infection). The sample titles of this study are shuffled in the database, so cell type and time point are left out; the donor was told from shared clones.

V and J are TRBV5-1 and TRBJ2-5, with 10 bases matching TRBD2. CDR1 and CDR2 (germline): SGHRS, YFSETQ. The J segment lost 1 base and the V segment lost 2 bases, leaving 17 bases of the junction unmatched. This CDR3 has 20 residues. The CDR3 spells CASSLAPRSSGGAPQETQYF. In nucleotides, the CDR3 is TGCGCCAGCAGCTTAGCCCCTAGGTCCAGCGGGGGGGCCCCCCAAGAGACCCAGTACTTC. The full variable domain, in which reference TRBV5-1 and TRBJ2-5 provide the parts outside the CDR3, is KAGVTQTPRYLIKTRGQQVTLSCSPISGHRSVSWYQQTPGQGLQFLFEYFSETQRNKGNFPGRFSGRQFSNSRSEMNVSTLELGDSALYLCASSLAPRSSGGAPQETQYFGPGTRLLVL.

The rearrangement joins TRBV7-2 to TRBJ2-1; D may correspond to TRBD1 or TRBD2 (6 bases each). The V gene lost 1 base and the J gene lost 8 bases, with 9 bases spanning the gap. CDR1 is SGHTA and CDR2 is FQGNSA in the germline V gene. The CDR3 consists of 13 residues. CDR3 residues: CASSLVRGDEQFF. In DNA, the CDR3 is TGTGCCAGCAGCTTAGTAAGGGGGGATGAGCAGTTCTTC.

The chain combines TRBV19 with TRBJ1-2; D not resolved. There are 15 residues in the CDR3. Germline loops: CDR1 LNHDA, CDR2 SQIVND (reference sequence). V was pared by 4 bases and J by 5 bases, with 17 bases between. The DNA for the CDR3 is TGTGCCAGTAGTACCTCCTACAGCGGTCTATATGGCTACACCTTC. Residues: CASSTSYSGLYGYTF. Full variable domain (remainder filled in from reference TRBV19 and TRBJ1-2): DGGITQSPKYLFRKEGQNVTLSCEQNLNHDAMYWYRQDPGQGLRLIYYSQIVNDFQKGDIAEGYSVSREKKESFPLTVTSAQKNPTAFYLCASSTSYSGLYGYTFGSGTRLTVV.

The V call is TRBV29-1, the J call TRBJ2-1, with D perhaps matching TRBD1 (6 bases). CDR3 length: 15 residues. Germline V lookup: CDR1 SQVTM, CDR2 ANQGSEA. Trimming removed 2 bases from V and 8 bases from J, with 19 bases in between. The CDR3 is CSVEIRQEWFDEQFF. In nucleotides, the CDR3 is TGCAGCGTTGAAATAAGACAGGAGTGGTTTGATGAGCAGTTCTTC.

The CDR3 DNA is TGTGCCACCAGGGGCAGGAATCGGGATGAAAAACTGTTTTTT. Its protein is CATRGRNRDEKLFF. V usage is TRBV10-3 and J usage is TRBJ1-4; a weak D match, TRBD1 (6 bases). CDR3 length equals 14 residues. V dropped 10 bases and J dropped 6 bases, with 18 bases sitting between them. In germline, CDR1 is ENHRY, CDR2 SYGVKD.

The chain employs TRBV12-3 or TRBV12-4 and TRBJ2-2; no clear D gene. V dropped 4 bases and J dropped 8 bases, with 8 bases sitting between them. This CDR3 comprises 12 residues. This CDR3 is CASSSLSGELFF. The CDR3 nucleotides are TGTGCCAGCAGTTCCCTTAGTGGGGAGCTGTTTTTT.

V and J are TRBV5-1 and TRBJ1-1; 7 nucleotides agree with TRBD1. Per the germline V gene, CDR1 is SGHRS and CDR2 is YFSETQ. Losses at the gene ends were 4 bases for V and 0 bases for J; bases not matched to a gene: 6. CDR3 length equals 15 residues. This chain's CDR3 is CASSPTGPLNTEAFF. For the CDR3, the DNA is TGCGCCAGCAGCCCGACAGGGCCCCTGAACACTGAAGCTTTCTTT.

The chain is built from TRBV2 and TRBJ1-2, with 7 positions matching TRBD1. CDR3 length: 12 residues. V shed 6 bases and J 6 bases; nucleotides not matched to a gene: 4. Per the germline V gene, CDR1 is SNHLY and CDR2 is FYNNEI. In nucleotides, the CDR3 is TGTGCCAGCAGGACCACAGGGGATGGCTACACCTTC. Its protein product is CASRTTGDGYTF.

The chain joins TRBV11-1 to TRBJ2-3, with 11 bases lining up with TRBD2. The ends lost 2 bases at V and 6 bases at J; junction bases unmatched: 4. This CDR3 region has 15 residues. Germline CDR1 reads SGHAT; CDR2 reads FQDESV (reference sequence). The CDR3 sequence is CASSLTSGGPDTQYF. The CDR3, as DNA: TGTGCCAGCAGCTTAACTAGCGGGGGCCCCGATACGCAGTATTTT.

The V and J genes are TRBV7-3 and TRBJ2-7; maybe TRBD2 (5 bases). CDR1 is SGHTA, CDR2 FQGTGA, per germline. Trimming took off 5 bases at V and 5 bases at J, with 13 bases between the two ends. There are 13 residues in the CDR3. The CDR3 loop reads CASSPRAGDEQYF. DNA for the CDR3: TGTGCCAGCAGCCCAAGGGCCGGGGACGAGCAGTACTTC.

This clonotype was seen more than once but under ten times. The chain carries TRBV6-1 and TRBJ1-2; tentatively, D is TRBD1 (6 bases). The CDR3 extends over 15 amino acids. V gave up 6 bases and J gave up 3 bases, with 17 bases separating them. Germline V gene lookup returns CDR1 MNHNS and CDR2 SASEGT. The CDR3 sequence is CASRAGRGSDYGYTF. CDR3 DNA: TGTGCCAGCAGGGCGGGGAGGGGGTCTGACTATGGCTACACCTTC.

The gene calls are TRBV4-1 and TRBJ1-5, with D possibly being TRBD1 (6 bases). This CDR3 is built from 16 residues. The V gene's germline CDR1 is MGHRA and CDR2 YSYEKL. The ends were cut back, 6 bases at V and 3 bases at J, with 18 bases in the middle. The CDR3 here is CASRPDTGFVNQPQHF. Here the CDR3 DNA reads TGCGCCAGCAGACCCGATACAGGGTTTGTCAATCAGCCCCAGCATTTT.

V is TRBV25-1 and J is TRBJ2-5; a possible D gene is TRBD2 (5 bases). The CDR3 has 14 amino acids. Per the germline V gene, CDR1 is MGHDK and CDR2 is SYGVNS. V dropped 6 bases and J dropped 9 bases, with 20 bases sitting between them. CDR3 loop: CASSLTGIFTAQYF. The CDR3 DNA reads TGTGCCAGCAGCCTGACGGGGATATTTACGGCCCAGTACTTC.

This clonotype has just a few counts. The gene calls are TRBV18 and TRBJ2-5, with no clear D. The CDR3 is 15 residues long. Trimming took 3 bases from V and 1 from J, leaving 12 bases between them. The germline V gene has CDR1 KGHSH and CDR2 LQKENI. CDR3 protein: CASSPFQSGQETQYF. The CDR3 DNA follows: TGTGCCAGCTCACCGTTCCAGTCAGGCCAAGAGACCCAGTACTTC.

This clonotype showed up just a few times. The chain uses TRBV20-1 and TRBJ2-6, with D possibly matching TRBD2 (5 bases). The V gene's germline CDR1 is DFQATT and CDR2 SNEGSKA (reference sequence). The CDR3 loop spans 18 amino acids. Trimming left V 3 bases short and J 0 bases short, with 18 bases between. The CDR3: CSARPPSGGFSGANVLTF. In DNA form, the CDR3 reads TGCAGTGCTAGGCCCCCCTCCGGCGGGTTCTCTGGGGCCAACGTCCTGACTTTC.

The chain links TRBV12-2 to TRBJ2-1; the table's D gene call, TRBD1, was not cross checked with the DNA. TRBV12-2 counts as a pseudogene. The CDR3 has 14 amino acids. The CDR3 DNA reads TGTGCAAGTCGCTTTCGAGGGGGGACGGATGAGCAGTTCTTC. Its translation is CASRFRGGTDEQFF.